This entry describes one T cell receptor (beta chain). The antigen is undetermined. Data came from immunoSEQ multiplex PCR; TCRdb stores just in-frame clones and leaves some out. This sample has about 120,000 clones, with about 91% found just once. These data originate in a study of T cell responses to AZD1222 COVID-19 vaccine. Whole-study results and caveats: Following two doses of AZD1222, Spike-specific TCR breadth and depth rose.

Germline V gene data show CDR1 as LGHDT and CDR2 as YNNKEL (reference sequence). This CDR3 region has 15 residues. The V end lost 0 bases, the J end lost 1 base, and 9 bases lay between the germline ends. The chain employs TRBV3-1 (or the pseudogene TRBV3-2) and TRBJ1-1; no reliable D call. The material sequenced was peripheral blood, taken on day 0 of AZD1222 vaccination. The origin of this receptor is an adult in good health. CDR3 protein: CASSQEAHPNTEAFF. CDR3 coding DNA: TGTGCCAGCAGCCAAGAAGCACATCCGAACACTGAAGCTTTCTTT.